The 10 T cell receptor beta chains presented below share a single source sample, sequenced in a study of T-cell memory formation after mild COVID-19. TCRdb recomputed calls from the 5' RACE reads with MiXCR, one row per CDR3 protein. The table lists approximately 430,000 distinct CDR3 sequences, roughly a quarter of them singletons, with roughly 13% in the top ten. Source material: PBMCs or a T cell subset sorted from them (not recorded which). These receptors were collected from an adult woman who had mild COVID-19 (a few samples of this study predate the infection). Cell type and time point are not known.

This clonotype was seen more than once but under ten times. The chain joins TRBV25-1 to TRBJ2-3, with TRBD2 identical over 10 bases. Germline loops: CDR1 MGHDK, CDR2 SYGVNS. V lost 7 bases to trimming and J lost 0 bases; unmatched junction nucleotides: 7. The CDR3 extends over 16 amino acids. CDR3 DNA sequence: TGTGCCAGCAAAGGAGCGGGAGGGACTAGCACAGATACGCAGTATTTT. Its protein is CASKGAGGTSTDTQYF.

The chain is built from TRBV30 and TRBJ1-2; a possible D gene is TRBD1 (6 bases). The CDR3 runs to 15 residues. V was pared by 1 base and J by 4 bases, with 16 bases between. Germline-derived CDR1 and CDR2 are GTSNPN and SVGIG (reference sequence). CDR3 residues: CAWSARSGHRYGYTF. The DNA for the CDR3 is TGTGCCTGGAGTGCCCGGTCGGGACACCGCTATGGCTACACCTTC.

V is TRBV12-3 or TRBV12-4 and J is TRBJ1-2; a possible D gene is TRBD1 (5 bases). V shed 5 bases and J shed 1 base, with 14 bases lying between them. CDR3 size: 15 residues. CDR3 sequence: CASSPGMGGNYGYTF. As DNA, the CDR3 is TGTGCCAGCAGTCCTGGGATGGGGGGTAACTATGGCTACACCTTC.

The sample holds a few counts of this clonotype. The V gene is TRBV29-1, the J gene TRBJ1-2, with no clear D. CDR3 length equals 12 residues. V lost 0 bases and J lost 14, with 16 bases in between. Germline CDR1 reads SQVTM; CDR2 reads ANQGSEA. In DNA, the CDR3 is TGCAGCGTTGAAGAAGGCTTGGGTTCGGTAACCTTC. This gives the protein CSVEEGLGSVTF.

The chain couples TRBV7-6 to TRBJ2-1, with a possible D match to TRBD2 (5 bases). Trimming shortened V by 5 bases and J by 1 base, and 12 bases separated the two germline ends. The CDR3 is 15 amino acids. From germline, CDR1 is SGHVS and CDR2 FNYEAQ. CDR3 sequence reads: CASSLILESYNEQFF. In DNA, the CDR3 is TGTGCCAGCAGCCTAATACTAGAATCCTACAATGAGCAGTTCTTC.

This chain connects TRBV15 to TRBJ1-2; 9 bases match TRBD1. Looked up from germline, CDR1 is LNHNV and CDR2 is YYDKDF (reference sequence). The CDR3 is made up of 17 amino acids. Losses at the gene ends were 5 bases for V and 8 bases for J; bases not matched to a gene: 18. DNA of the CDR3: TGTGCCACCAGCGGACGGATTAACAGGGGGCTAGGTGGCGGCTACACCTTC. Amino acids: CATSGRINRGLGGGYTF.

V and J are TRBV6-5 and TRBJ2-5; 7 bases agree with TRBD1. CDR1 MNHEY and CDR2 SVGAGI come from the germline V gene. The V and J ends lost 0 bases and 8 bases, in that order; junction bases with no gene match: 12. CDR3 size: 16 residues. As DNA, the CDR3 is TGTGCCAGCAGTTACTCGGACTCCAGGGGGATAGGAACCCAGTACTTC. Its protein product is CASSYSDSRGIGTQYF.

The table lists this clonotype with a few counts. The rearrangement uses TRBV7-7 and TRBJ2-1; 12 bases align to TRBD2. Germline V gives CDR1 SSHAT, CDR2 FNYEAQ (reference sequence). The CDR3 totals 16 residues. V was clipped by 0 bases and J by 15 bases; unmatched bases: 12. The CDR3: CASSLASASGGEILFF. CDR3 DNA: TGTGCCAGCAGCTTAGCGAGTGCTAGCGGGGGGGAGATCCTGTTCTTC.

CDR3 sequence reads: CASKSNDRDGYTF. The CDR3 DNA reads as TGTGCCAGCAAGTCCAACGACAGGGATGGCTACACCTTC. The chain has TRBV27 and TRBJ1-2; 7 bases line up with TRBD1. The length of the CDR3 is 13 residues. Germline CDR1 is MNHEY and CDR2 is SMNVEV (reference sequence). V was clipped by 7 bases and J by 6 bases; unmatched bases: 8.

This clonotype showed up many times. The chain carries TRBV21-1 and TRBJ2-7; the table's D call, TRBD2, has no DNA check behind it. TRBV21-1 is given as a pseudogene. The length of the CDR3 is 17 residues. The CDR3 bases are TGTGCCAGCAGCTCTAACAAGGAGGGACGAGGACACTACGAGCAGTACTTC. Protein product: CASSSNKEGRGHYEQYF.